The source of this T cell receptor (beta chain) is a study of identifying expanded T cells in peripheral blood. Healthy donors had no documented immune events, such as infections, while sampled. Broader study findings: About 1.2 clones differed between technical replicates, versus around 16 and 19 over time.

The CDR3 has 15 amino acids. V was pared by 4 bases and J by 7 bases, with 7 bases of the junction left unmatched. CDR1 and CDR2 (germline): SGHAT, FQNNGV. TCRdb keeps only in-frame clones here, not all; method: immunoSEQ multiplex PCR. Of roughly 61,000 clones listed, 89% are singletons. Remarks on this clone: Its cognate antigen is unknown.

The sequence derives from a person aged 18 to 70 in good health. Sequencing was carried out using blood. The V and J genes are TRBV11-2 and TRBJ1-6; 7 nucleotides match TRBD1. The chain's CDR3 is CASSSDRVENSPLHF. The CDR3 bases are TGTGCCAGCAGCTCCGACAGGGTGGAAAATTCACCCCTCCACTTT.